The text below deals with one TCR beta chain. V was clipped by 10 bases and J by 2 bases; unmatched bases: 10. Germline V CDR1 and CDR2: ENHRY, SYGVKD. The CDR3 runs 14 residues. This entry comes from a study of T cell clonotyping in hematopoietic cell transplantation. Method: immunoSEQ multiplex PCR; TCRdb's copy keeps in-frame clones and lacks some. The table includes more than 20,000 clones, 65% to 90% detected once. The time point: recipient sample about 28 days before transplant, after cytoreduction. This chain connects TRBV10-3 to TRBJ2-5; the match to TRBD2 covers 7 bases. Sequenced material: peripheral blood mononuclear cells, taken before stem cell transplant. The receptor comes from a woman aged 55-70 years with acute myeloid leukemia. Some clones in this sample may be carry-over from other donors' samples. The CDR3 loop reads CATEDGRGQETQYF. The CDR3 DNA follows: TGTGCCACCGAGGACGGGCGGGGGCAAGAGACCCAGTACTTC.